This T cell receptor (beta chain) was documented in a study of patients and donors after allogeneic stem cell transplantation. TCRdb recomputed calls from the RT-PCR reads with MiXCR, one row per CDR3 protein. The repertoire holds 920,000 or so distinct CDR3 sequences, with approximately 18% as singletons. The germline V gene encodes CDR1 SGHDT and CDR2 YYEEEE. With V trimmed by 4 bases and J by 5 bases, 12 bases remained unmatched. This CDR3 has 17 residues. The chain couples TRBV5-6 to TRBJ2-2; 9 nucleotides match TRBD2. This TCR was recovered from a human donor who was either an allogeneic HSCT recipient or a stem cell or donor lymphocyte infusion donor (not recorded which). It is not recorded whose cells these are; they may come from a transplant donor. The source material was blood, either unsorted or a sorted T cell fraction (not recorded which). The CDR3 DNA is TGTGCCAGCAGCCTCGGGACTAGCCGCTTCCAAACCGGGGAGCTGTTTTTT. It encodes CASSLGTSRFQTGELFF.